The TCR beta chain described here comes from a study of neurological immune-mediated disorders. The time point is: longitudinal time-point 1 (baseline). The V and J ends lost 0 bases and 3 bases respectively, with 5 bases between them. CDR3 length: 13 residues. From germline, CDR1 is SGHRS and CDR2 YFSETQ. TCRdb fed the 5' RACE reads into MiXCR, producing one record per CDR3 protein. This table has tens of thousands of distinct CDR3 sequences, 12% to 15% appearing once. There are many counts of this clonotype. Sequences were obtained from PBMCs. V is TRBV5-1 and J is TRBJ2-3; D gene unclear. This clonotype originated in a female donor with HTLV-1-associated myelopathy (HAM/TSP). The CDR3 reads CASSLDLTDTQYF. In nucleotides, the CDR3 is TGCGCCAGCAGCTTGGATTTGACAGATACGCAGTATTTT. The full variable domain, its missing parts supplied by reference TRBV5-1 and TRBJ2-3, is KAGVTQTPRYLIKTRGQQVTLSCSPISGHRSVSWYQQTPGQGLQFLFEYFSETQRNKGNFPGRFSGRQFSNSRSEMNVSTLELGDSALYLCASSLDLTDTQYFGPGTRLTVL.